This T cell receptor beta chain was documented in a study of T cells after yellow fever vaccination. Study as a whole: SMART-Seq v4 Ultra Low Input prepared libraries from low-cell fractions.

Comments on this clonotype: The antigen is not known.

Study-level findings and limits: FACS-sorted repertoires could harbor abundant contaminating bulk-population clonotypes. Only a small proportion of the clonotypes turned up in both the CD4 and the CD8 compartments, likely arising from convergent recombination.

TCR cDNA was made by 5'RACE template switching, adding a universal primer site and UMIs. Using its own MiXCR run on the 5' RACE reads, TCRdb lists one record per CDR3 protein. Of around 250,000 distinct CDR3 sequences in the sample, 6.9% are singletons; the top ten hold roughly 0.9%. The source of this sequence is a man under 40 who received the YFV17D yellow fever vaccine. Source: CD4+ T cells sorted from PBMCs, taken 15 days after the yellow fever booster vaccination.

The CDR3 here is CATPVSDRRPANYGYTF. The DNA of the CDR3 is TGTGCCACCCCGGTATCGGACAGGCGGCCGGCTAACTATGGCTACACCTTC. The chain couples TRBV28 to TRBJ1-2; 7 bases are a match to TRBD1. This CDR3 contains 17 residues. In germline, CDR1 is MDHEN, CDR2 SYDVKM. The trim removed 10 bases at V and 0 bases at J, leaving 17 bases unmatched.